This note documents a single TCR beta chain sequence. In germline, CDR1 is MNHNY, CDR2 SVGAGI (reference sequence). There are 14 residues in the CDR3. Trimming at V came to 5 bases and at J to 7 bases, leaving 5 bases not matched to a gene. Some clones are missing from TCRdb's copy, which holds only in-frame ones; the method was immunoSEQ multiplex PCR. The sample holds 65,000 to 70,000 clones, approximately 88% seen once. The sample comes from a study of technical replicates of blood from several donors. The source material was PBMCs. The receptor comes from a human donor in good health. Some clones in this sample may be carry-over from other donors' samples. The rearrangement joins TRBV6-6 to TRBJ1-4; 9 bases are a match to TRBD1. The CDR3 coding sequence is TGTGCCAGCAGTCCCCGACAGGGGGGTGAAAAACTGTTTTTT. This translates into CASSPRQGGEKLFF.